This TCR beta chain was retrieved from a study of Ad26.COV2.S vaccination and SARS-CoV-2 variants. Across the whole study: COV1001, an Ad26.COV2.S trial, supplied this vaccine-arm donor.

Treatment noted: about 20 received Ad26.COV2.S at low or high dose, single or two shots; a few received placebo; per-sample allocation not given. Day 63 after the first injection of vaccine or placebo was the sampling time. Donation was by an adult aged 18-55 years who was in Boston. Produced via immunoSEQ multiplex PCR; TCRdb's table is partial and in-frame only. This table has about 400,000 clones, about four fifths appearing once. The sample consisted of peripheral blood, taken in a trial of Ad26.COV2.S vaccine versus placebo. This clonotype was obtained from a person aged 18-60 years who received the Ad26.COV2.S COVID-19 vaccine or a placebo.

The CDR3 DNA sequence: TGTGCCAGCAGCTTCAGGGGAACCTACGAGCAGTACTTC. This gives the protein CASSFRGTYEQYF. The rearrangement uses TRBV5-6 and TRBJ2-7, with D perhaps matching TRBD1 (6 bases). This CDR3 contains 13 residues. Deletions cut 2 bases from V and 2 bases from J, with 8 bases between. CDR1 and CDR2 from the germline V gene are SGHDT and YYEEEE.